This T cell receptor (beta chain) appears in the sequencing data of a study of shared clonotypes between healthy human individuals. Generated by immunoSEQ multiplex PCR, the TCRdb table keeps only in-frame clones and is missing some. The repertoire holds hundreds of thousands of clones, with approximately 79% as singletons. Points from the study as a whole: Non-shared clonotypes were found to have lower generation probabilities than the clonotypes that were shared by all four of the sorted-subset donors. Relative to memory subsets, naive subsets generally showed larger estimated richness.

This clone was counted between two and nine times. Its antigen is unknown. Germline V gene lookup returns CDR1 SGHRS and CDR2 YFSETQ. The CDR3 sequence is 15 residues long. J gave up 1 base and V 5 bases, and 4 bases lay outside the gene matches. Sequences were obtained from memory CD4+ T cells sorted from blood. Subset in this sample: CD45RA-negative fraction. The clonotype was recovered from a woman in her 30s in good health. The rearrangement joins TRBV5-1 to TRBJ1-4; 8 nucleotides line up with TRBD1. The CDR3 loop is CASRQGAGTNEKLFF. In nucleotides, the CDR3 is TGCGCCAGCAGGCAGGGGGCTGGAACTAATGAAAAACTGTTTTTT.